This T cell receptor (beta chain) was captured in a study of metastatic and nonmetastatic thyroid tumors. Background on the study: For malignant and benign thyroid patients, tumor or nodule tissue and blood were the sources whose repertoires were compared. Study-level results: Significantly higher TCR beta diversity was reportedly seen in malignant thyroid tumors than benign nodules, in blood and tumor.

This clone was observed many times. Its antigen is still unknown. In the original processing: The study's classifier, a distant-metastasis tool for papillary thyroid cancer, was built using CDR3 differences across clinicopathological groups. TCRdb used MiXCR to call clones anew from the PCR reads. The V and J calls, along with clone size, are taken from TCRdb and not from the paper's own processing. Of 15,000 or so clones in the sample, about 13% were seen once. Not a single patient had been given any form of treatment at any point before undergoing thyroid surgery. Trimming took off 2 bases at V and 7 bases at J, with 9 bases between the two ends. CDR1 and CDR2 (germline): ENHRY, SYGVKD. The CDR3 is 12 amino acids.

The source material was blood. This sequence originates from a female donor with papillary thyroid cancer or a benign thyroid nodule (not recorded which). Some clones in this sample may be carry-over from other donors' samples. V is TRBV10-3 and J is TRBJ2-7; D is possibly TRBD1 (6 bases). CDR3 sequence (DNA): TGTGCCATCAGTGAGAGCGGACAGGAGCAGTACTTC. Translating it yields CAISESGQEQYF.